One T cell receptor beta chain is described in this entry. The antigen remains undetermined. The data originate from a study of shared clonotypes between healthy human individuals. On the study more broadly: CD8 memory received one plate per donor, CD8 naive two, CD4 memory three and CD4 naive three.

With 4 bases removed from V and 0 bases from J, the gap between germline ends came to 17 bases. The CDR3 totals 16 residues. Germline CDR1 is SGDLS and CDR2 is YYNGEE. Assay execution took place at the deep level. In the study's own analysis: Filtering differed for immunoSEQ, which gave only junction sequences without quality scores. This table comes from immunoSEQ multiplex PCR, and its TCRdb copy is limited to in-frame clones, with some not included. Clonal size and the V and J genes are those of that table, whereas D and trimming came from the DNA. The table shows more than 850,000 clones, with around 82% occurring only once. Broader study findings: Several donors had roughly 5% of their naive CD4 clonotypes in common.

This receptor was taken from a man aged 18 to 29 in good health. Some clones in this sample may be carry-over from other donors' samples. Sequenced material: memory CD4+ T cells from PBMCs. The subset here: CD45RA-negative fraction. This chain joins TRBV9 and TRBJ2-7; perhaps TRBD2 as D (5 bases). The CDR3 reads CASSPRLGASSYEQYF. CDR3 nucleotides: TGTGCCAGCAGCCCCCGCCTGGGAGCGAGCTCCTACGAGCAGTACTTC.